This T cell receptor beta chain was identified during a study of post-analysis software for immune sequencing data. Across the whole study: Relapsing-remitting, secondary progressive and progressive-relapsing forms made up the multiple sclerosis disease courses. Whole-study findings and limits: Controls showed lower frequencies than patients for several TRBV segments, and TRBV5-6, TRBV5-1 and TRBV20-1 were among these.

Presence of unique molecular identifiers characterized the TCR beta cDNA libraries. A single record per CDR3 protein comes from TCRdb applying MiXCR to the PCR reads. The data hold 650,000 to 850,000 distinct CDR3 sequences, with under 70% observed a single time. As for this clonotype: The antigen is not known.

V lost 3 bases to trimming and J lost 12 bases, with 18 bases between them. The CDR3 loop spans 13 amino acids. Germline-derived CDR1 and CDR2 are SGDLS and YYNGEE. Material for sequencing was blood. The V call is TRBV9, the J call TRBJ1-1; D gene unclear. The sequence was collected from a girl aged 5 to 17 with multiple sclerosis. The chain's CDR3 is CASSASEGGNTFF. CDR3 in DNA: TGTGCCAGCAGCGCCTCGGAAGGTGGGAACACTTTCTTT.